This T cell receptor (beta chain) derives from a study of cytomegalovirus exposure and HLA in healthy donors (dated by TCRdb to the late 2010s). Broadly, across the study: According to a later analysis, one platform produced both the roughly 120 validation repertoires and the 666 repertoires of the first cohort. The study was designed to test whether signatures of past pathogen exposure could be identified by cataloging public T cell receptors. Besides the first cohort of roughly 640 subjects, a separate validation cohort made up of 120 or so different subjects was used. The study combined high-throughput TCR immunosequencing, statistical association of individual TCRs with disease status, and machine learning to predict cytomegalovirus infection status. Results and caveats for the whole study, not just this receptor: The validation cohort had no HLA typing available for a later analysis, so co-occurrence within that cohort was assessed over all 120 or so repertoires. Across donors, most TCR sequences were observed very rarely, whereas some public TCRs were present in many individuals. A total of 150 or so TCR beta chains were listed by the study as associated with cytomegalovirus. The authors suggested that the approach could potentially be generalized to other disease states and immunological phenotypes. Three of the identified cytomegalovirus-associated TCR beta chains were confirmed in vitro to be specific for cytomegalovirus antigens. The classifier was reported to diagnose cytomegalovirus status with high specificity and sensitivity in both the original cohort and the validation cohort. Subsequent analysis determined that TCRs grouped into clusters in the first cohort also showed a tendency toward co-occurrence across the roughly 110 validation repertoires, and 85% to 95% of cluster scores exceeded 0.

Spanning cysteine to phenylalanine, the CDR3 consists of 15 amino acids. Solely the CDR3 DNA is kept, with 45 bases framed from the first base. CDR1 and CDR2 (LNHNV, YYDKDF) derive from the germline V gene (reference sequence). Library generation was performed with the immunoSEQ multiplex PCR assay. The original methods were these. A statistical classification framework was built for diagnosing cytomegalovirus status from the catalog of TCR beta chain sequences. TCRdb stores this immuneACCESS table with in-frame sequences only. Part of the clones is absent; in the studies checked, under half of the shortfall reflects unresolved V genes, and no reason is known for the rest. V and J calls plus clone size are reproduced from that table; the DNA served to infer D and trimming. Counted in this sample were 200,000 to 300,000 clones; approximately 83% of them appeared once. The ten largest account for 0.95% to 1.5% of the sample.

Note on this clone: What antigen it recognizes has not been identified. One end of the junction does not line up with germline, which may come from a read error.

Donors formed part of the validation cohort, which comprised 120 subjects and was distinct from the first cohort of several hundred subjects. The chain is assembled from TRBV15 and TRBJ2-7, with 11 bases in between that match TRBD2. The origin of this receptor is a woman aged 25-40 years in good health and CMV-seropositive. The source material was PBMCs. The CDR3 has the sequence CATSRSLVAGGPRAF. The DNA sequence is as follows: TGTGCCACCAGCAGATCTCTTGTAGCGGGAGGGCCTAGGGCTTTC.